The 28 T cell receptor beta chains given below trace back to one sample, sequenced in a study of cytomegalovirus exposure and HLA in healthy donors. Both 60 Vbeta primers and 13 Jbeta primers went into the PCR. Using immunoSEQ multiplex PCR, the repertoire was profiled, and TCRdb retains in-frame clones only, with some absent. The table lists 190,000 or so clones, around 79% of them singletons. The sequenced sample consisted of PBMCs. These receptors were obtained from a male donor in good health and CMV-seropositive.

With regard to this clone: Other DNA sequences of this sample code for an identical CDR3. The chain couples TRBV7-9 to TRBJ2-7; possibly TRBD2 for D (5 bases). Germline CDR1 reads SEHNR; CDR2 reads FQNEAQ (reference sequence). Trimming stripped 0 bases from V and 6 bases from J, with 9 bases between. CDR3 length equals 13 residues. DNA of the CDR3: TGTGCCAGCAGCTTAGCTGCGGGTTTCGAGCAGTACTTC. Translating it yields CASSLAAGFEQYF.

V is TRBV7-7 and J is TRBJ2-2; 13 bases are a match to TRBD2. CDR3 length: 17 residues. Trimming took 5 bases from V and 4 from J; bases not matched to a gene: 7. Germline V gene data show CDR1 as SSHAT and CDR2 as FNYEAQ (reference sequence). CDR3 bases: TGTGCCAGCAGCCCCCGAACTAGCGGGGGGGCCACCGGGGAGCTGTTTTTT. As protein: CASSPRTSGGATGELFF.

The chain links TRBV11-2 to TRBJ1-1, with 12 positions matching TRBD1. With 5 bases clipped from V and 1 base from J, the junction kept 8 bases outside the gene matches. This CDR3 has 17 amino acids. Germline lookup yields CDR1 SGHAT and CDR2 FQNNGV. The chain's CDR3 is CASSQLGTGGWNTEAFF. The DNA for the CDR3 is TGTGCCAGCAGCCAGCTGGGGACAGGGGGCTGGAACACTGAAGCTTTCTTT.

The rearrangement uses TRBV4-1 and TRBJ2-5, with D possibly matching TRBD1 (5 bases). The CDR3 is made up of 14 amino acids. Between the trimmed V and J ends, which lost 0 bases and 4 bases, there was a span of 9 bases. CDR1 and CDR2 (germline): MGHRA, YSYEKL. CDR3 in amino acids: CASSQDQGGETQYF. The CDR3 nucleotides are TGCGCCAGCAGCCAAGATCAGGGCGGAGAGACCCAGTACTTC.

Concerning this clone itself: Other DNA sequences in the same sample also yield this CDR3. The J gene is TRBJ1-2, the V gene TRBV19; no firm D call. V lost 1 base to trimming and J lost 2 bases, with 5 bases between them. The CDR3 totals 13 residues. Germline V lookup: CDR1 LNHDA, CDR2 SQIVND (reference sequence). The CDR3 DNA sequence: TGTGCCAGTAGTATAGCCAGAAACTATGGCTACACCTTC. This gives the protein CASSIARNYGYTF. Combining the CDR3 with reference TRBV19 and TRBJ1-2 gives the whole variable domain DGGITQSPKYLFRKEGQNVTLSCEQNLNHDAMYWYRQDPGQGLRLIYYSQIVNDFQKGDIAEGYSVSREKKESFPLTVTSAQKNPTAFYLCASSIARNYGYTFGSGTRLTVV.

The chain uses TRBV4-3 and TRBJ2-7; possible D gene TRBD2, 7 bases. The CDR3 is made up of 16 amino acids. Germline V gene lookup returns CDR1 LGHNA and CDR2 YSLEER. Trimming pared 0 bases from V and 5 bases from J, leaving 17 bases between. The CDR3 sequence is CASSQDTAGTRHEQYF. The CDR3, as DNA: TGCGCCAGCAGCCAAGACACAGCGGGGACACGCCACGAGCAGTACTTC.

With respect to this clone: Other nucleotide sequences from this sample produce the same CDR3. The chain carries TRBV11-3 and TRBJ2-2; D possibly corresponds to TRBD2 (6 bases). The CDR3 spans 14 residues. V lost 4 bases, J lost 8 bases, and 14 bases lay in between. Looked up from germline, CDR1 is SGHNT and CDR2 is YENEEA. CDR3 sequence reads: CASSSGLSFGELFF. DNA of the CDR3: TGTGCCAGCAGCTCGGGACTTTCGTTTGGGGAGCTGTTTTTT. Full variable domain (outside the CDR3, taken from reference TRBV11-3 and TRBJ2-2): EAGVVQSPRYKIIEKKQPVAFWCNPISGHNTLYWYLQNLGQGPELLIRYENEEAVDDSQLPKDRFSAERLKGVDSTLKIQPAELGDSAVYLCASSSGLSFGELFFGEGSRLTVL.

The V call is TRBV7-9, the J call TRBJ2-1; 11 bases map to TRBD2. The V segment lost 5 bases and the J segment 7 bases; nucleotides outside the gene matches: 7. Germline V lookup: CDR1 SEHNR, CDR2 FQNEAQ (reference sequence). CDR3 length: 15 amino acids. CDR3 DNA: TGTGCCAGCAGCCCGCCACTAGCGGGAGTAAATGAGCAGTTCTTC. Amino acid sequence: CASSPPLAGVNEQFF.

V gene TRBV6-5 combines with J gene TRBJ2-5; maybe TRBD2 (7 bases). The CDR3 sequence is 13 residues long. Trimming shortened V by 10 bases and J by 4 bases, and 16 bases separated the two germline ends. CDR1 and CDR2 (germline): MNHEY, SVGAGI. The CDR3 DNA reads TGTGCCACTCGGCGAGGGGGGGGAGAGACCCAGTACTTC. It translates to CATRRGGGETQYF.

The chain has TRBV5-8 and TRBJ2-7; D remains ambiguous. With 4 bases removed from V and 6 bases from J, the gap between germline ends came to 14 bases. Germline V gives CDR1 SGHTS, CDR2 YDEGEE. This CDR3 region has 13 residues. In nucleotides, the CDR3 is TGTGCCAGCAGCCTCTCATACACGGGCGAGCAGTACTTC. Its protein is CASSLSYTGEQYF. Filled out from reference TRBV5-8 and TRBJ2-7, the complete variable domain reads EAGVTQSPTHLIKTRGQQATLRCSPISGHTSVYWYQQALGLGLQFLLWYDEGEERNRGNFPPRFSGRQFPNYSSELNVNALELEDSALYLCASSLSYTGEQYFGPGTRLTVT.

This clone was seen only a few times. This rearrangement joins TRBV9 to TRBJ2-7; 13 nucleotides agree with TRBD2. The CDR3 spans 15 residues. Germline V CDR1 and CDR2: SGDLS, YYNGEE. The junction had 7 bases not matched to a gene; V was cut back by 3 bases and J by 7 bases. The CDR3, as DNA: TGTGCCAGCAGCGAGGGACTAGCGGGATCCCCAGAGCAGTACTTC. Translated: CASSEGLAGSPEQYF.

The V call is TRBV6-6, the J call TRBJ2-2; a possible D gene is TRBD1 (6 bases). This CDR3 is 12 amino acids long. Trimming cost V 7 bases and J 5 bases, with 8 bases left between them. Germline values: CDR1 MNHNY, CDR2 SVGAGI (reference sequence). In nucleotides, the CDR3 is TGTGCCAGCATAAGGGGGACCGGGGAGCTGTTTTTT. Translated: CASIRGTGELFF.

This chain uses TRBV10-3 with TRBJ2-6; 9 nucleotides line up with TRBD1. Germline V gene lookup returns CDR1 ENHRY and CDR2 SYGVKD. V gave up 2 bases and J gave up 3 bases; unmatched junction bases: 8. The CDR3 is 18 residues long. Written as DNA, the CDR3 is TGTGCCATCAGTGAGATCGGTACAGGGGGCGGTGGGGCCAACGTCCTGACTTTC. Translation gives CAISEIGTGGGGANVLTF.

The V gene is TRBV6-4, the J gene TRBJ2-1, with 9 bases matching TRBD2. V gave up 3 bases and J gave up 4 bases; unmatched junction bases: 7. The CDR3 contains 16 residues. Germline V gene lookup returns CDR1 MRHNA and CDR2 SNTAGT. CDR3 DNA sequence: TGTGCCAGCAGTGAAAAGGCGGGGGGGCTATACAATGAGCAGTTCTTC. Amino acids: CASSEKAGGLYNEQFF.

The chain links TRBV5-6 to TRBJ2-3; TRBD2 matches 13 bases. This CDR3 has 18 residues. Germline V gene lookup returns CDR1 SGHDT and CDR2 YYEEEE. V shed 3 bases, J shed 3 bases, and the junction held 10 bases outside the gene matches. The CDR3 sequence: CASSSGLAGVLGTDTQYF. As DNA, the CDR3 is TGTGCCAGCAGCTCAGGACTAGCGGGAGTATTGGGGACAGATACGCAGTATTTT. Complete variable domain (other parts from reference TRBV5-6 and TRBJ2-3): DAGVTQSPTHLIKTRGQQVTLRCSPKSGHDTVSWYQQALGQGPQFIFQYYEEEERQRGNFPDRFSGHQFPNYSSELNVNALLLGDSALYLCASSSGLAGVLGTDTQYFGPGTRLTVL.

This clone was found a few times. J is TRBJ1-5 and V is TRBV19; 7 positions match TRBD1. J lost 6 bases, V lost 5 bases, and 13 bases had no gene match. Per germline, CDR1 LNHDA and CDR2 SQIVND (reference sequence). There are 16 residues in the CDR3. CDR3 bases: TGTGCCAGTAGTTTAGGGTATACAGGGGTCGGTCAGCCCCAGCATTTT. Its protein is CASSLGYTGVGQPQHF.

There are a few counts of this clone. The J gene is TRBJ2-2, the V gene TRBV12-5, with 9 bases identical to TRBD1. CDR3 length equals 14 residues. The junction had 4 bases not matched to a gene; V was cut back by 6 bases and J by 5 bases. From germline, CDR1 is LGHNT and CDR2 FRNRAP. Here the CDR3 reads CASGTGGWTGELFF. CDR3 nucleotide sequence: TGTGCTAGTGGGACAGGGGGTTGGACCGGGGAGCTGTTTTTT.

The chain carries TRBV5-8 and TRBJ1-1, with TRBD1 matching 11 bases. The CDR3 loop spans 16 amino acids. Germline-derived CDR1 and CDR2 are SGHTS and YDEGEE. After removal of 2 bases from V and 5 bases from J, the junction contained 8 bases not matched to a gene. CDR3 in amino acids: CASSFPGTGGGTEAFF. CDR3 in DNA: TGTGCCAGCAGCTTTCCCGGGACAGGGGGGGGTACTGAAGCTTTCTTT.

J is TRBJ2-7 and V is TRBV7-3; tentatively, D is TRBD2 (6 bases). The CDR3 spans 15 residues. Germline V gene lookup returns CDR1 SGHTA and CDR2 FQGTGA. V lost 4 bases, J lost 1 base, and 14 bases lay in between. The CDR3 DNA sequence: TGTGCCAGCAGCTCCTCCGGGAGCTTATCCTACGAGCAGTACTTC. It specifies CASSSSGSLSYEQYF.

The chain has TRBV5-1 and TRBJ2-4, with 7 bases lining up with TRBD2. The CDR3 totals 14 residues. J was trimmed by 7 bases and V by 4 bases; bases with no gene match: 8. The V gene's germline CDR1 is SGHRS and CDR2 YFSETQ. CDR3 nucleotide sequence: TGCGCCAGCAGCCCCCCGGGGGGAGCTAACATTCAGTACTTC. The encoded protein is CASSPPGGANIQYF.

This chain joins TRBV2 and TRBJ2-3; 11 nucleotides align to TRBD2. Germline V gene lookup returns CDR1 SNHLY and CDR2 FYNNEI. This CDR3 has 16 residues. Trimming removed 3 bases from V and 2 bases from J; junction bases left unmatched: 4. CDR3 protein: CASSETSGTSTDTQYF. CDR3 nucleotide sequence: TGTGCCAGCAGTGAGACTAGCGGGACATCCACAGATACGCAGTATTTT.

The rearrangement joins TRBV5-4 to TRBJ2-7; D might be TRBD2 (6 bases). This CDR3 is 15 amino acids long. Germline V gene lookup returns CDR1 SGHNT and CDR2 YYREEE (reference sequence). Between the trimmed V and J ends, which lost 0 bases and 0 bases, there was a span of 10 bases. DNA for the CDR3: TGTGCCAGCAGCTTGGGCGGGAAGAGCTCCTACGAGCAGTACTTC. Amino acid sequence: CASSLGGKSSYEQYF.

The chain's CDR3 is CASSSTWTVPNYGYTF. DNA of the CDR3: TGTGCCAGCAGTTCCACTTGGACAGTACCTAACTATGGCTACACCTTC. The chain links TRBV28 to TRBJ1-2; D possibly corresponds to TRBD1 (6 bases). This CDR3 region has 16 residues. V gave up 4 bases and J gave up 0 bases, with 15 bases separating them. Per the germline V gene, CDR1 is MDHEN and CDR2 is SYDVKM.

The V gene is TRBV19, the J gene TRBJ2-2, with 7 bases fitting TRBD1. CDR3 length: 17 amino acids. Losses at the gene ends were 5 bases for V and 0 bases for J; bases not matched to a gene: 9. The germline V gene encodes CDR1 LNHDA and CDR2 SQIVND (reference sequence). CDR3 sequence (DNA): TGTGCCAGTAGTCCCCAGACCGGGACAGCGAACACCGGGGAGCTGTTTTTT. Protein product: CASSPQTGTANTGELFF.

This chain connects TRBV7-2 to TRBJ2-5; 12 bases align to TRBD2. V dropped 3 bases and J dropped 0; count of bases not matched to a gene: 2. Germline loops: CDR1 SGHTA, CDR2 FQGNSA. This CDR3 comprises 16 residues. CDR3 in amino acids: CASSFGLAGYQETQYF. The CDR3 coding sequence is TGTGCCAGCAGCTTTGGACTAGCGGGGTACCAAGAGACCCAGTACTTC.

Only a few counts were recorded for this clone. This chain links TRBV10-1 with TRBJ2-7, with D perhaps TRBD2 (6 bases). CDR1 and CDR2 from the germline V gene are WNHNN and SYGVQD (reference sequence). V was trimmed by 4 bases and J by 3 bases, leaving 28 bases between them. The CDR3 covers 19 residues. Here the CDR3 reads CASSAHRPLAEQAFYEQYF. As DNA, the CDR3 is TGCGCCAGCAGTGCGCACAGGCCTTTAGCGGAGCAAGCGTTCTACGAGCAGTACTTC.

In its sample, this clone was seen once. V and J are TRBV5-5 and TRBJ2-6; 7 bases align to TRBD1. Germline CDR1 reads SGHKS; CDR2 reads YYEKEE (reference sequence). This CDR3 is 17 amino acids long. The V and J ends lost 4 bases and 2 bases, in that order; junction bases with no gene match: 9. The chain's CDR3 is CASSLTGSTAGANVLTF. The CDR3 region has the DNA TGTGCCAGCAGCCTGACAGGGTCCACCGCTGGGGCCAACGTCCTGACTTTC.

CDR3 DNA: TGTGCCAGCAGGTCACAGGGAACTGGGGCCAACGTCCTGACTTTC. Residues: CASRSQGTGANVLTF. This chain links TRBV6-4 with TRBJ2-6, with D possibly being TRBD1 (6 bases). V was pared by 6 bases and J by 2 bases, with 11 bases between. CDR1 and CDR2 (germline): MRHNA, SNTAGT. The CDR3 has 15 residues.